A selection of T cell receptor beta chains follows, all from one sample in a study of T cells in Graves' hyperthyroidism and ophthalmopathy. TCRdb passed the multiplex PCR reads through MiXCR, listing each CDR3 protein once. The sample lists about 380,000 distinct CDR3 sequences, 11% to 15% occurring once. Input material: blood. The source is a woman aged 55 to 70 with Graves' hyperthyroidism. CDR3s include the opening cysteine and the closing phenylalanine or tryptophan. A D gene is named only where the DNA matches it firmly. Size values are once, few and many counts, or a class for expanded clones, and some rows have none.

clone size | J gene | D gene | V gene | CDR3 DNA | CDR3 protein
many | TRBJ1-5 | - | TRBV2 | TGTGCCAGCAGCGGCCAGGGACAGCCCCAGCATTTT | CASSGQGQPQHF
- | TRBJ1-2 | TRBD1 | TRBV20-1 | TGCAGTGCTCGCGCAGGGGGCATCTATGGCTACACCTTC | CSARAGGIYGYTF
- | TRBJ2-1 | TRBD1 | TRBV2 | TGTGCCAGCCGTCGGACAGGGGTGTTAAATGAGCAGTTCTTC | CASRRTGVLNEQFF
many | TRBJ2-1 | - | TRBV2 | TGTGCCAGCAGGGGCAGGGGCCTAGCGGTATACAATGAGCAGTTCTTC | CASRGRGLAVYNEQFF
- | TRBJ2-1 | TRBD2 | TRBV20-1 | TGCAGTGCTCAACCAACACTAGCGGGAGGGATGCATGAGCAGTTCTTC | CSAQPTLAGGMHEQFF
few | TRBJ1-6 | - | TRBV14 | TGTGCCAGCAGCCACCGTTGGGGGTATTCACCCCTCCACTTT | CASSHRWGYSPLHF
many | TRBJ2-5 | TRBD1 | TRBV12-3/TRBV12-4 | TGTGCCAGCAGTTCTGGGACAGGGAGCAGGAAGACCCAGTACTTC | CASSSGTGSRKTQYF
many | TRBJ1-1 | - | TRBV12-3/TRBV12-4 | TGTGCCAGCAGCCAAGGACAGTTATTGAACACTGAAGCTTTCTTT | CASSQGQLLNTEAFF
- | TRBJ2-1 | - | TRBV19 | TGTGCCAGTAGTAGTAGGGCCCTTTACAATGAGCAGTTCTTC | CASSSRALYNEQFF
few | TRBJ1-1 | - | TRBV27 | TGTGCCAGCAGCCTCGGGGCGGGGGACACTGAAGCTTTCTTT | CASSLGAGDTEAFF
many | TRBJ2-3 | TRBD1 | TRBV5-1 | TGCGCCAGCAGCTTAGTTCCAGGGGGTACAGATACGCAGTATTTT | CASSLVPGGTDTQYF